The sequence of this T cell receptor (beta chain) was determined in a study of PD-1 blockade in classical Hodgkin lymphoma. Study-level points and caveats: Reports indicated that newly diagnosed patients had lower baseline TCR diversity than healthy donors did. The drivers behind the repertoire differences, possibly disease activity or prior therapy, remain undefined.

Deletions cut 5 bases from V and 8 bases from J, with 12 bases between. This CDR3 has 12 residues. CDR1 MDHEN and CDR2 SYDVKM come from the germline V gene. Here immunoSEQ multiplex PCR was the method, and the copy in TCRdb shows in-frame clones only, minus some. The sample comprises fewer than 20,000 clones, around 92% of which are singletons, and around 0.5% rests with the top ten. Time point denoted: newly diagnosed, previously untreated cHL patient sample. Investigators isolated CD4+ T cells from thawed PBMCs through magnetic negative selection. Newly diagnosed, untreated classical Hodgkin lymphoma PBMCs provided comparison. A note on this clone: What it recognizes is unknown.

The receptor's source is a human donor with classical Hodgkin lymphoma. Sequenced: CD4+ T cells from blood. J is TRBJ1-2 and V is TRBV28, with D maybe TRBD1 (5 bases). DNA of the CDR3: TGTGCCAGCAGTACCCAGGGTGCCGGCTACACCTTC. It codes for CASSTQGAGYTF.